This TCR beta chain was found in a study of blood T cell repertoires in COVID-19. Data came from immunoSEQ multiplex PCR; TCRdb stores just in-frame clones and leaves some out. The sample comprises under 120,000 clones, roughly 69% of which are singletons, and less than 6.5% rests with the top ten. V was clipped by 7 bases and J by 1 base, with 20 bases between them. CDR3 size: 17 residues. CDR1 MDHEN and CDR2 SYDVKM come from the germline V gene. The sample comprised peripheral blood. The genes are TRBV28 and TRBJ1-5; weak D call: TRBD1 (5 bases). The sequence came from an elderly man with acute or convalescent COVID-19. The CDR3 reads CASMSPRGMRSNQPQHF. For the CDR3, the DNA is TGTGCCAGCATGTCCCCCCGGGGGATGAGAAGCAATCAGCCCCAGCATTTT.